The present TCR beta chain was sequenced within a study of T cell responses to AZD1222 COVID-19 vaccine. For the study at large: Pooled samples include second doses given at about 4 or 12 weeks.

As regards this clone: The antigen is undetermined.

Germline V gene sequence: CDR1 KGHSH, CDR2 LQKENI. The CDR3 contains 13 residues. Trimming pared 7 bases from V and 6 bases from J, leaving 15 bases between. Points from the study as a whole: Sampling captured repertoires only after the peak T cell response. At baseline, seropositivity was found in only a handful of AZD1222 recipients.

Sequenced by immunoSEQ multiplex PCR; TCRdb stores in-frame clones only, minus some. The repertoire holds about 93,000 clones, with just over 85% as singletons. The sample was peripheral blood, taken on day 0 of AZD1222 vaccination. The receptor was isolated from an adult in good health. The chain couples TRBV18 to TRBJ1-1; weak D call: TRBD1 (5 bases). CDR3 in amino acids: CASCQGASAEAFF. The CDR3 DNA is TGTGCCAGCTGTCAAGGGGCCAGCGCTGAAGCTTTCTTT.